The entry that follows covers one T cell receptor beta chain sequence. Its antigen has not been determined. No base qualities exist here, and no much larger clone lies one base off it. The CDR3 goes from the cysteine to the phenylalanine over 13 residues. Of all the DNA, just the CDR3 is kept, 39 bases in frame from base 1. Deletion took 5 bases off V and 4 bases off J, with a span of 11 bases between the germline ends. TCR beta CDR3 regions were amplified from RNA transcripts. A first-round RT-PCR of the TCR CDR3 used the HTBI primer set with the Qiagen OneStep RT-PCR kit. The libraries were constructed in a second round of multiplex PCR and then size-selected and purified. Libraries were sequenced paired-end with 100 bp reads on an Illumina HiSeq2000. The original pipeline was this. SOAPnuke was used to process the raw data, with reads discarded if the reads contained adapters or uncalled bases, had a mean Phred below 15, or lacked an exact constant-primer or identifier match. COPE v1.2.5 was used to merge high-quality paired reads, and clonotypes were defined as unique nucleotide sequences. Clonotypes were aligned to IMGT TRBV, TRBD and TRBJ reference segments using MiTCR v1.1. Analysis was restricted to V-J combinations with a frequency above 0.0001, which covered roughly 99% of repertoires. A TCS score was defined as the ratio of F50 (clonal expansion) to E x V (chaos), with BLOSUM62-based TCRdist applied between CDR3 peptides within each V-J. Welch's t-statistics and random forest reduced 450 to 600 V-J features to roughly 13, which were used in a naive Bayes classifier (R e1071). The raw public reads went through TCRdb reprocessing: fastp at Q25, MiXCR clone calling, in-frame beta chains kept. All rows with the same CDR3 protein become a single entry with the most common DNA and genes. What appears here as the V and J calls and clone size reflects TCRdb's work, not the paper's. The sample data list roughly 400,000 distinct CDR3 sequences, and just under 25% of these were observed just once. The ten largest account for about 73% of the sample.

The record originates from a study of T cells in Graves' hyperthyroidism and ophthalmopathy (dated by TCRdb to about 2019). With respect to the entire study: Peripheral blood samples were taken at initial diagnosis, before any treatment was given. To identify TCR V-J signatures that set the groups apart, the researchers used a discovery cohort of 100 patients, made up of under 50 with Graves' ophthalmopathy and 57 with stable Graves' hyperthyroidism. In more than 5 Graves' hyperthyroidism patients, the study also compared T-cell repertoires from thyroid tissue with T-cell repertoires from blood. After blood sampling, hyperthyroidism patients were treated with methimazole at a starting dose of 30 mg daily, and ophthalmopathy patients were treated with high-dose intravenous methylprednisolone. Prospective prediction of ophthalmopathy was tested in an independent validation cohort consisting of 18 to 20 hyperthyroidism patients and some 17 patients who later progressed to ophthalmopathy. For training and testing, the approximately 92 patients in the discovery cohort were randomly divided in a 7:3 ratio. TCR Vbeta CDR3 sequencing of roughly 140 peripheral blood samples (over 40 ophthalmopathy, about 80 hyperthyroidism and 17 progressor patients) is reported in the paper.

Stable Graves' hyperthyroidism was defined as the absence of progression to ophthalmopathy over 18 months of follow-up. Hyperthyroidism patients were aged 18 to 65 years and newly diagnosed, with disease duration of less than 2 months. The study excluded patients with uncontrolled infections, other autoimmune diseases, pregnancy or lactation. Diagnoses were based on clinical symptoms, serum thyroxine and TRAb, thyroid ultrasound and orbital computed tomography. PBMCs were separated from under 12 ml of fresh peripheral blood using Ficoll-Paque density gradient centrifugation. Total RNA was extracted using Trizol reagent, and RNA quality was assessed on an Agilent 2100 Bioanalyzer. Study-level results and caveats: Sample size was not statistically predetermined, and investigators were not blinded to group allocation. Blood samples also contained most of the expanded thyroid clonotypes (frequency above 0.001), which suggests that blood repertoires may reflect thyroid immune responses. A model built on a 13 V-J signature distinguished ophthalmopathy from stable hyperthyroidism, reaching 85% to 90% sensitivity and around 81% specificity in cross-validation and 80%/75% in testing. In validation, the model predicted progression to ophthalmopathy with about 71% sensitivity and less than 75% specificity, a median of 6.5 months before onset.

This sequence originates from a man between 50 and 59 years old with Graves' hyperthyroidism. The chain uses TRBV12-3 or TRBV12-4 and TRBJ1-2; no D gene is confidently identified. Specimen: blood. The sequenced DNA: TGTGCCAGCAGTCCGGACGGCATCTATGGCTACACCTTC. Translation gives CASSPDGIYGYTF.